These 3 T cell receptor beta chains came from one sample sequenced in a study of T-cell reconstitution after alpha-beta-depleted transplantation in children. TCRbeta library construction was performed incorporating unique molecular identifiers. TCRdb used MiXCR to reprocess the PCR reads, holding one entry per CDR3 protein. The table has more than 200,000 distinct CDR3 sequences, 9.7% seen once; the top ten hold less than 6%. Sequencing used PBMCs from the stem cell graft donor, obtained from the stem cell graft. These TCRs come from a human donor who donated a stem cell graft to a child with SCID.

This clonotype showed up many times. The chain joins TRBV20-1 to TRBJ2-3, with a possible D match to TRBD2 (6 bases). The V gene lost 4 bases and the J gene lost 0 bases, with 11 bases spanning the gap. This CDR3 has 14 amino acids. Germline V gene lookup returns CDR1 DFQATT and CDR2 SNEGSKA (reference sequence). CDR3 nucleotides: TGCAGTGCTAAACCGGCGGGGAGCACAGATACGCAGTATTTT. Its protein is CSAKPAGSTDTQYF.

This clonotype appeared many times. CDR3 region: CASSLVASGGASEQFF. CDR3 nucleotide sequence: TGTGCCAGCAGCTTAGTGGCTAGCGGGGGGGCCTCTGAGCAGTTCTTC. The chain recombines TRBV7-2 with TRBJ2-1; 12 bases match TRBD2. CDR1 is SGHTA and CDR2 is FQGNSA in the germline V gene. The length of the CDR3 is 16 residues. Trimming took 1 base from V and 9 from J; bases not matched to a gene: 7.

This clonotype was observed at least ten times. The chain employs TRBV6-1 and TRBJ2-1; D is unclear. CDR3 length equals 16 residues. CDR1 is MNHNS, CDR2 SASEGT, per germline. V was trimmed by 10 bases and J by 6 bases, leaving 25 bases between them. CDR3 region: CAISPSWTTLPNEQFF. In DNA, the CDR3 is TGTGCCATCTCTCCCTCGTGGACCACGCTACCCAATGAGCAGTTCTTC.